The 4 T cell receptor beta chains listed next were all sequenced from one sample in a study of technical replicates of blood from a few donors. This table comes from immunoSEQ multiplex PCR, and its TCRdb copy is limited to in-frame clones, with some not included. The table lists 75,000 to 95,000 clones, almost 97% of them singletons. The sample taken for sequencing was T cells isolated from PBMCs. The receptors shown here come from a human donor in good health.

This rearrangement joins TRBV4-2 to TRBJ2-3, with 8 bases that match TRBD1. The CDR3 length is 16 residues. Germline V gene lookup returns CDR1 LGHNA and CDR2 YNFKEQ. Trimming cost V 0 bases and J 3 bases; bases outside gene matches: 5. CDR3 loop: CASSQDGRGRTDTQYF. The CDR3 DNA is TGTGCCAGCAGCCAAGATGGCAGGGGGCGGACAGATACGCAGTATTTT.

CDR3 sequence reads: CAFKTQYF. CDR3 nucleotide sequence: TGTGCCTTTAAAACGCAGTATTTT. V usage is TRBV7-6 and J usage is TRBJ2-3; D is undetermined. Germline loops: CDR1 SGHVS, CDR2 FNYEAQ. Trimming took 11 bases from V and 9 from J, leaving 6 bases between them. The CDR3 has 8 amino acids.

The chain uses TRBV6-1 and TRBJ2-1; 10 bases match TRBD1. Trimming cost V 11 bases and J 7 bases; bases outside gene matches: 8. The germline gives CDR1 MNHNS, CDR2 SASEGT. This CDR3 is built from 13 residues. The CDR3 bases are TGTGCCGGAGGACAGGGGGAGGTAAATGAGCAGTTCTTC. It specifies CAGGQGEVNEQFF.

The rearrangement links TRBV7-3 to TRBJ2-2; TRBD1 might be the D (5 bases). The germline CDR1 and CDR2 sequences are SGHTA and FQGTGA. Trimming left V 5 bases short and J 4 bases short, with 14 bases between. The CDR3 consists of 15 residues. The CDR3 loop reads CASSPLRTSTGELFF. The DNA for the CDR3 is TGTGCCAGCAGCCCCCTTCGGACATCCACCGGGGAGCTGTTTTTT.